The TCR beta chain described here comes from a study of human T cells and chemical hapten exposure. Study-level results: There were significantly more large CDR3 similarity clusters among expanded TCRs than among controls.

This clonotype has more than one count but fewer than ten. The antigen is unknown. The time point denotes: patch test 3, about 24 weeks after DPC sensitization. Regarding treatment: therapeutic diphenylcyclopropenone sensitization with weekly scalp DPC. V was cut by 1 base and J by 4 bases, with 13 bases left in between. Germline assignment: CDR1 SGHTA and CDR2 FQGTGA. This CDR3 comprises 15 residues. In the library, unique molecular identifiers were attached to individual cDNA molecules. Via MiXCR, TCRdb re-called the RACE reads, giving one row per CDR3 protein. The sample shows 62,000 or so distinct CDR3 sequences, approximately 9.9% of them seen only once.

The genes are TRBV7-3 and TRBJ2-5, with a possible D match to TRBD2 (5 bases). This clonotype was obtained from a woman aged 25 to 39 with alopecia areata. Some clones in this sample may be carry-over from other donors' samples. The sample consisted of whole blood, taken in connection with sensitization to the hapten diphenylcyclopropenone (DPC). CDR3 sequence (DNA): TGTGCCAGCAGCTTAAATCCAGGTGGAGGAGAGACCCAGTACTTC. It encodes CASSLNPGGGETQYF.